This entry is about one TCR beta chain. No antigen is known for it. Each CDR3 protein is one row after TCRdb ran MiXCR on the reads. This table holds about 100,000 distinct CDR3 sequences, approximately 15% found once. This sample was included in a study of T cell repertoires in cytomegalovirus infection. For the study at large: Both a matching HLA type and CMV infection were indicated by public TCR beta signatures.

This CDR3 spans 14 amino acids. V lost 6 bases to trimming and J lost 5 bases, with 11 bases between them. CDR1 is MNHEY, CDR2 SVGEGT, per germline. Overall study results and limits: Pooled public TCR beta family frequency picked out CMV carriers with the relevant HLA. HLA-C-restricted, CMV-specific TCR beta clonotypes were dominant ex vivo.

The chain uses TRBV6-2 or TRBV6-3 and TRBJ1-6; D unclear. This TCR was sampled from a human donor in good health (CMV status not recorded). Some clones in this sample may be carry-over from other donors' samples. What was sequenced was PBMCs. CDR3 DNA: TGTGCCAGCAGCCCAAGTCTGGATAATTCACCCCTCCACTTT. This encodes CASSPSLDNSPLHF.